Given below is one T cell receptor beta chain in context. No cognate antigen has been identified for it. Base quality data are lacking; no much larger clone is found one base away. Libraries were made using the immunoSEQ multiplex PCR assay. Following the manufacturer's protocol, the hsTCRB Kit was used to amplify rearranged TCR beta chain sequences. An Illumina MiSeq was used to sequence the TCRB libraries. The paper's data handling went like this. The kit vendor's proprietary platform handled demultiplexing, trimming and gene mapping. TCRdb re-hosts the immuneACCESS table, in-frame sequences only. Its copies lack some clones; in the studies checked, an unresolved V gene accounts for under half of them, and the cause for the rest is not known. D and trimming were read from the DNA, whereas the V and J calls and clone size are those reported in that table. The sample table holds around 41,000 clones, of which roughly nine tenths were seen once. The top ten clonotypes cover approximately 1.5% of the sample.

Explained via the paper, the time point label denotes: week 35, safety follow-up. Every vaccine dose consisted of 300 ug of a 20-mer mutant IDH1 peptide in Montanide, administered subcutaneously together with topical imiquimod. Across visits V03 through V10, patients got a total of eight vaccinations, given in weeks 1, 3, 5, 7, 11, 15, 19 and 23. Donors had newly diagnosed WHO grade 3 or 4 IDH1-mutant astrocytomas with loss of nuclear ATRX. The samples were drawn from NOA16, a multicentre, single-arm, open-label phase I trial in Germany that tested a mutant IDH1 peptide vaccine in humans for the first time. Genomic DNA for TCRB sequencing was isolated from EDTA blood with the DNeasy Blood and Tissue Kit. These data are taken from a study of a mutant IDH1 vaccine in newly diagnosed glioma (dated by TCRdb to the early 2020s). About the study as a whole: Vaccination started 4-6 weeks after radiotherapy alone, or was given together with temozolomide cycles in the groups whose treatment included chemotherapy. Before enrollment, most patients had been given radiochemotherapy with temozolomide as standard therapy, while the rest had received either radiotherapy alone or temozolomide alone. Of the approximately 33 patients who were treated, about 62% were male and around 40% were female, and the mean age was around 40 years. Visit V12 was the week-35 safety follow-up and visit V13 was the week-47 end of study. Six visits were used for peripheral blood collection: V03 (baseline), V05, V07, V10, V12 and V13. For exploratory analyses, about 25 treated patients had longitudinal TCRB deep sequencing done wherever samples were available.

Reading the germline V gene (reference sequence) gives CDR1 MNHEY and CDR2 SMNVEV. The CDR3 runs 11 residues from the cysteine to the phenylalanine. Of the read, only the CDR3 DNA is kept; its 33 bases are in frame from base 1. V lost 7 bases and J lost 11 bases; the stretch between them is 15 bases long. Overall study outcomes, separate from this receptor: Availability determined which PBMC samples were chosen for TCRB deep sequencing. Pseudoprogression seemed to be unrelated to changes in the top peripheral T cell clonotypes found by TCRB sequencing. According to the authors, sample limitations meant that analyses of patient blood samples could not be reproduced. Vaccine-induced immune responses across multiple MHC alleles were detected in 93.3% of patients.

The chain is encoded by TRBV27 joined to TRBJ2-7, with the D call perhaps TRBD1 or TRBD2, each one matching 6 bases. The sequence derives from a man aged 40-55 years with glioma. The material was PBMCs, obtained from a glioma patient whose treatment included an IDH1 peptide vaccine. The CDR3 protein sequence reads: CASMGGFSEYF. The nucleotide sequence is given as TGTGCCAGCATGGGGGGCTTCTCGGAGTACTTC.